These 13 T cell receptor beta chains share one sample of origin, sequenced in a study of cytomegalovirus exposure and HLA in healthy donors. The PCR contained 60 Vbeta and 13 Jbeta primers. This table comes from immunoSEQ multiplex PCR, and its TCRdb copy is limited to in-frame clones, with some not included. Of around 70,000 clones listed, just over 85% are singletons. Sequencing used PBMCs. The receptors shown here come from a woman under 40 in good health and CMV-seronegative.

The V gene is TRBV4-3, the J gene TRBJ2-1; 9 nucleotides agree with TRBD1. This CDR3 is built from 12 residues. Germline loops: CDR1 LGHNA, CDR2 YSLEER. V was pared by 5 bases and J by 8 bases, with 1 base of the junction left unmatched. CDR3 DNA: TGCGCCAGCAGCTGGACAGGGGATGAGCAGTTCTTC. Encoded protein: CASSWTGDEQFF.

This clone was detected only a few times. This rearrangement joins TRBV5-1 to TRBJ1-1; no firm D call. The CDR3 spans 14 residues. Trimming left V 2 bases short and J 8 bases short, with 16 bases between. Germline V lookup: CDR1 SGHRS, CDR2 YFSETQ. The CDR3 reads CASSFEGLEQEAFF. DNA for the CDR3: TGCGCCAGCAGCTTCGAAGGTCTCGAACAGGAAGCTTTCTTT.

The chain recombines TRBV7-9 with TRBJ2-7, with a tentative D call TRBD1 (8 bases). The CDR3 has 15 amino acids. V was clipped by 1 base and J by 7 bases, with 17 bases between them. Germline loops: CDR1 SEHNR, CDR2 FQNEAQ (reference sequence). CDR3: CASSLGGNRGGEQYF. CDR3 bases: TGTGCCAGCAGCTTAGGAGGTAACAGGGGGGGAGAGCAGTACTTC.

This clone was observed a few times. V gene TRBV5-1 combines with J gene TRBJ1-4; maybe TRBD1 (5 bases). Trimming left V 0 bases short and J 8 bases short, with 14 bases between. Germline CDR1 SGHRS, CDR2 YFSETQ. The CDR3 spans 15 residues. In DNA, the CDR3 is TGCGCCAGCAGCTTGGGGGGGGTTCCGAGGGAAAAACTGTTTTTT. Amino acid sequence: CASSLGGVPREKLFF. Full variable domain (remainder filled in from reference TRBV5-1 and TRBJ1-4): KAGVTQTPRYLIKTRGQQVTLSCSPISGHRSVSWYQQTPGQGLQFLFEYFSETQRNKGNFPGRFSGRQFSNSRSEMNVSTLELGDSALYLCASSLGGVPREKLFFGSGTQLSVL.

The chain uses TRBV28 and TRBJ2-5; maybe TRBD1 (5 bases). CDR3 length equals 13 residues. Germline V gene lookup returns CDR1 MDHEN and CDR2 SYDVKM. Between the trimmed V and J ends, which lost 2 bases and 5 bases, there was a span of 9 bases. CDR3 coding DNA: TGTGCCAGCAGTTTAGCCCCAGGGGAGACCCAGTACTTC. It specifies CASSLAPGETQYF.

This chain links TRBV10-3 with TRBJ2-3; 9 nucleotides agree with TRBD1. CDR3 length: 20 residues. The junction had 15 bases not matched to a gene; V was cut back by 0 bases and J by 2 bases. Germline CDR1 ENHRY, CDR2 SYGVKD. The CDR3 bases are TGTGCCATCAGTGAGTCCGGACAGGGGATATCTATTTTTACCACAGATACGCAGTATTTT. Translation gives CAISESGQGISIFTTDTQYF.

This clone was seen only a few times. This chain joins TRBV6-1 and TRBJ1-1; 7 nucleotides agree with TRBD1. Germline CDR1 MNHNS, CDR2 SASEGT. The CDR3 loop spans 15 amino acids. J was trimmed by 1 base and V by 4 bases; bases with no gene match: 6. The CDR3 here is CASSVRQGPNTEAFF. The CDR3 bases are TGTGCCAGCAGTGTACGACAGGGACCGAACACTGAAGCTTTCTTT.

V usage is TRBV11-1 and J usage is TRBJ1-4; TRBD1 matches at 9 bases. V was clipped by 4 bases and J by 5 bases; unmatched bases: 2. This CDR3 has 14 residues. Germline CDR1 SGHAT, CDR2 FQDESV (reference sequence). The CDR3 DNA follows: TGTGCCAGCAGCTCCGGGACAGGGAATGAAAAACTGTTTTTT. Protein: CASSSGTGNEKLFF.

This clone was seen just once. The chain combines TRBV2 with TRBJ2-5; D not resolved. The J call may be in error: the DNA end matches TRBJ2-7 better. The CDR3 is 11 amino acids. Germline loops: CDR1 SNHLY, CDR2 FYNNEI. CDR3 sequence: CASRETYEQYF. The CDR3 coding sequence is TGTGCCAGCCGAGAAACCTACGAGCAGTACTTC.

The chain recombines TRBV6-5 with TRBJ2-5; 8 bases map to TRBD2. There are 15 residues in the CDR3. The germline V gene encodes CDR1 MNHEY and CDR2 SVGAGI. J lost 2 bases, V lost 6 bases, and 8 bases had no gene match. In DNA form, the CDR3 reads TGTGCCAGCAGAGGGACTAGTCGGCTTCAAGAGACCCAGTACTTC. Encoded protein: CASRGTSRLQETQYF.

V gene TRBV19 combines with J gene TRBJ1-1, with 7 bases aligning to TRBD1. The CDR3 covers 14 residues. Germline trimming cut 7 bases from V and 8 bases from J; bases unmatched to any gene: 13. Germline assignment: CDR1 LNHDA and CDR2 SQIVND (reference sequence). CDR3 sequence: CASNNRDSGSEAFF. The CDR3 nucleotides read TGTGCCAGTAATAACCGGGACAGCGGATCGGAAGCTTTCTTT.

The chain recombines TRBV28 with TRBJ2-7, with 7 bases lining up with TRBD1. CDR1 MDHEN and CDR2 SYDVKM come from the germline V gene. Unmatched junction bases numbered 5, after V lost 6 bases and J lost 0 bases. The CDR3 sequence is 14 residues long. CDR3: CASRPDRISYEQYF. The CDR3 nucleotides read TGTGCCAGCAGGCCGGACAGGATCTCCTACGAGCAGTACTTC.

This sequence joins TRBV28 and TRBJ1-2; TRBD1 might be the D (5 bases). This CDR3 spans 18 amino acids. Trimming pared 3 bases from V and 3 bases from J, leaving 23 bases between. CDR1 is MDHEN and CDR2 is SYDVKM in the germline V gene. The CDR3 loop is CASSLEPGVTVLHYGYTF. DNA for the CDR3: TGTGCCAGCAGTTTGGAACCGGGGGTTACGGTGCTCCACTATGGCTACACCTTC.